These 30 T cell receptor beta chains were sequenced from one sample in a study of graft-versus-host responses after intestinal transplantation. TCRdb's table, derived via immunoSEQ multiplex PCR, lists solely in-frame clones and lacks some. The sample lists tens of thousands of clones, roughly 94% occurring once. No antigen has been identified for these receptors. The material sequenced was unstimulated CD8+ T cells sorted from spleen or lymph node cells, taken before intestinal transplant. These receptors originate from a human donor who received an intestinal transplant.

The chain has TRBV5-6 and TRBJ2-2; either TRBD1 or TRBD2 may supply D (5 bases each). CDR1 and CDR2 from the germline V gene are SGHDT and YYEEEE. The CDR3 sequence is 16 residues long. Trimming stripped 5 bases from V and 4 bases from J, with 18 bases between. The CDR3 region is CASSYSSRGFTGELFF. Written as DNA, the CDR3 is TGTGCCAGCAGTTATTCCTCCCGGGGCTTCACCGGGGAGCTGTTTTTT.

This chain connects TRBV7-9 to TRBJ2-3, with D tentatively TRBD2 (6 bases). This CDR3 contains 19 residues. Per germline, CDR1 SEHNR and CDR2 FQNEAQ (reference sequence). V gave up 1 base and J gave up 2 bases, with 22 bases separating them. CDR3 in amino acids: CASSLEVATKRVLTDTQYF. CDR3 DNA: TGTGCCAGCAGCTTAGAAGTTGCAACTAAGCGGGTCCTCACAGATACGCAGTATTTT.

Note on this clone: The same CDR3 arises from other DNA sequences in this sample as well. The chain carries TRBV4-1 and TRBJ2-7; 10 bases match TRBD1. The CDR3 extends over 14 amino acids. Germline V lookup: CDR1 MGHRA, CDR2 YSYEKL. Trimming took 6 bases from V and 2 from J; bases not matched to a gene: 4. The CDR3 reads CASSLGTGAYEQYF. The CDR3, as DNA: TGCGCCAGCAGTCTGGGGACAGGGGCCTACGAGCAGTACTTC.

CDR3 DNA sequence: TGTGCCAGCAGCCGGACAGGGGCGGAGGAAAAACTGTTTTTT. Protein: CASSRTGAEEKLFF. The J gene is TRBJ1-4, the V gene TRBV7-9; 9 nucleotides line up with TRBD1. The CDR3 runs to 14 residues. V lost 5 bases and J lost 8; bases outside the gene matches: 6. CDR1 is SEHNR, CDR2 FQNEAQ, per germline (reference sequence).

This clone was observed a single time. The chain has TRBV6-1 and TRBJ1-2; perhaps TRBD1 as D (5 bases). Germline V CDR1 and CDR2: MNHNS, SASEGT. The CDR3 loop spans 15 amino acids. V lost 3 bases and J 6 bases, leaving 17 bases between the germline ends. In nucleotides, the CDR3 is TGTGCCAGCAGTGAGGTCGACAGACAAATTGATGGCTACACCTTC. This codes for CASSEVDRQIDGYTF.

The chain couples TRBV5-4 to TRBJ2-7, with 13 bases fitting TRBD2. This CDR3 is 15 amino acids long. The J segment lost 5 bases and the V segment lost 3 bases, leaving 5 bases of the junction unmatched. Germline V gene data show CDR1 as SGHNT and CDR2 as YYREEE (reference sequence). The CDR3 spells CASSSEGTSGNEQYF. The CDR3 DNA reads as TGTGCCAGCAGCTCCGAGGGGACTAGCGGGAACGAGCAGTACTTC.

The V gene is TRBV27, the J gene TRBJ2-7; 8 nucleotides agree with TRBD1. V lost 4 bases, J lost 3 bases, and 8 bases stayed unmatched. Germline CDR1 reads MNHEY; CDR2 reads SMNVEV (reference sequence). The length of the CDR3 is 15 residues. The chain's CDR3 is CASSYDRGQNYEQYF. The CDR3 DNA reads TGTGCCAGCAGTTACGACAGGGGCCAGAACTACGAGCAGTACTTC.

The V call is TRBV11-2, the J call TRBJ2-1; D is ambiguous. V lost 0 bases and J 2 bases, leaving 14 bases between the germline ends. Per germline, CDR1 SGHAT and CDR2 FQNNGV. The CDR3 is made up of 17 amino acids. CDR3 sequence reads: CASSLDLQVRAYNEQFF. CDR3 bases: TGTGCCAGCAGCTTAGATCTGCAGGTACGAGCCTACAATGAGCAGTTCTTC. Based on the CDR3 plus reference TRBV11-2 and TRBJ2-1, the full variable domain is EAGVAQSPRYKIIEKRQSVAFWCNPISGHATLYWYQQILGQGPKLLIQFQNNGVVDDSQLPKDRFSAERLKGVDSTLKIQPAKLEDSAVYLCASSLDLQVRAYNEQFFGPGTRLTVL.

The genes are TRBV10-2 and TRBJ1-1; TRBD1 is a possible D gene (5 bases). Per the germline V gene, CDR1 is WSHSY and CDR2 is SAAADI. Trimming pared 8 bases from V and 0 bases from J, leaving 10 bases between. There are 13 residues in the CDR3. CDR3 region: CASSRGLNTEAFF. CDR3 sequence (DNA): TGCGCCAGCTCACGGGGGTTGAACACTGAAGCTTTCTTT.

The chain links TRBV6-1 to TRBJ2-6; TRBD1 matches 7 bases. Germline V gene sequence: CDR1 MNHNS, CDR2 SASEGT. J gave up 2 bases and V 2 bases, and 0 bases lay outside the gene matches. This CDR3 is built from 15 residues. This chain's CDR3 is CASSEQGAGANVLTF. CDR3 sequence (DNA): TGTGCCAGCAGTGAACAGGGGGCTGGGGCCAACGTCCTGACTTTC.

The chain couples TRBV18 to TRBJ2-1; D is ambiguous. The CDR3 runs 21 residues. In germline, CDR1 is KGHSH, CDR2 LQKENI. Trimming removed 6 bases at V and 0 bases at J, with 30 bases between. As DNA, the CDR3 is TGTGCCAGCTCTTCCGCCGCTCTTAGCTTGGGCAGCGAGAGCTCCTACAATGAGCAGTTCTTC. Protein product: CASSSAALSLGSESSYNEQFF.

A few counts support this clone. Other nucleotide sequences from this sample produce the same CDR3. The J gene is TRBJ2-2, the V gene TRBV6-4; D might be TRBD2 (6 bases). Trimming took off 2 bases at V and 1 base at J, with 11 bases between the two ends. CDR3 length: 16 residues. Germline V lookup: CDR1 MRHNA, CDR2 SNTAGT. The DNA for the CDR3 is TGTGCCAGCAGTGACGGGGGTAGCGGGAACACCGGGGAGCTGTTTTTT. This sequence encodes CASSDGGSGNTGELFF.

The chain uses TRBV28 and TRBJ1-4, with 12 bases that match TRBD1. The germline CDR1 and CDR2 sequences are MDHEN and SYDVKM. This CDR3 is built from 15 residues. Trimming cost V 7 bases and J 8 bases; bases outside gene matches: 8. DNA for the CDR3: TGTGCCAGCACCCCGGGGACAGGGGGCAGGGAAAAACTGTTTTTT. Amino acid sequence: CASTPGTGGREKLFF.

The V and J genes are TRBV19 and TRBJ1-5; D may be TRBD1 (5 bases). This CDR3 has 15 residues. Trimming pared 11 bases from V and 0 bases from J, leaving 17 bases between. The V gene's germline CDR1 is LNHDA and CDR2 SQIVND (reference sequence). Here the CDR3 reads CAGGDGGYSNQPQHF. Here the CDR3 DNA reads TGTGCCGGAGGGGATGGGGGTTATAGCAATCAGCCCCAGCATTTT.

This clone was detected once. The V gene is TRBV9, the J gene TRBJ2-5; the D is unclear. TRBJ2-7 explains the end of the DNA better; the J call may be wrong. Germline V gives CDR1 SGDLS, CDR2 YYNGEE. The CDR3 covers 14 residues. The DNA for the CDR3 is TGTGCCAGCAGCGTAGGACATAGCTCCTACGAGCAGTACTTC. Translated, it gives CASSVGHSSYEQYF.

The chain employs TRBV7-2 and TRBJ2-5; D is possibly TRBD2 (5 bases). Deletions cut 1 base from V and 6 bases from J, with 15 bases between. The CDR3 sequence is 15 residues long. CDR1 is SGHTA, CDR2 FQGNSA, per germline. This chain's CDR3 is CASSLDPRGIQTQYF. Here the CDR3 DNA reads TGTGCCAGCAGCTTAGACCCCCGAGGGATACAGACCCAGTACTTC.

V is TRBV2 and J is TRBJ2-1, with 14 bases lining up with TRBD2. The germline CDR1 and CDR2 sequences are SNHLY and FYNNEI. The CDR3 is made up of 17 amino acids. Trimming took 7 bases from V and 6 from J; bases not matched to a gene: 11. The CDR3 region is CASTPGTSGSRLNEQFF. The CDR3, as DNA: TGTGCCAGCACCCCCGGGACTAGCGGGAGTCGTCTCAATGAGCAGTTCTTC. Variable domain in full (rest from reference TRBV2 and TRBJ2-1): EPEVTQTPSHQVTQMGQEVILRCVPISNHLYFYWYRQILGQKVEFLVSFYNNEISEKSEIFDDQFSVERPDGSNFTLKIRSTKLEDSAMYFCASTPGTSGSRLNEQFFGPGTRLTVL.

This clone was detected a few times. V is TRBV19 and J is TRBJ1-2, with TRBD1 identical over 7 bases. The CDR3 has 12 residues. The V gene end was trimmed by 3 bases and the J gene end by 7 bases; junction bases not matched to a gene: 2. The germline gives CDR1 LNHDA, CDR2 SQIVND (reference sequence). The CDR3 loop is CASSIAGGGYTF. As DNA, the CDR3 is TGTGCCAGTAGTATTGCAGGGGGTGGCTACACCTTC.

The V and J genes are TRBV30 and TRBJ2-3; perhaps TRBD2 as D (6 bases). The CDR3 is made up of 14 amino acids. V lost 0 bases and J 0 bases, leaving 7 bases between the germline ends. Germline CDR1 reads GTSNPN; CDR2 reads SVGIG (reference sequence). CDR3 DNA: TGTGCCTGGAGTGTGGGGGGTAGCACAGATACGCAGTATTTT. It codes for CAWSVGGSTDTQYF. Full variable domain (remainder filled in from reference TRBV30 and TRBJ2-3): SQTIHQWPATLVQPVGSPLSLECTVEGTSNPNLYWYRQAAGRGLQLLFYSVGIGQISSEVPQNLSASRPQDRQFILSSKKLLLSDSGFYLCAWSVGGSTDTQYFGPGTRLTVL.

This chain joins TRBV6-1 and TRBJ2-5; the D is unclear. Germline V CDR1 and CDR2: MNHNS, SASEGT. With 2 bases removed from V and 5 bases from J, the gap between germline ends came to 15 bases. This CDR3 comprises 15 residues. The CDR3 DNA is TGTGCCAGCAGTGAAAGGGCAGTCCCTGGGGAGACCCAGTACTTC. Its translation: CASSERAVPGETQYF.

This clone was detected only once. The rearrangement uses TRBV9 and TRBJ2-5; 11 bases match TRBD2. The length of the CDR3 is 16 residues. Germline V lookup: CDR1 SGDLS, CDR2 YYNGEE. J was trimmed by 1 base and V by 3 bases; bases with no gene match: 5. The CDR3 region is CASSGGGLAVQETQYF. CDR3 in DNA: TGTGCCAGCAGCGGTGGGGGACTAGCGGTCCAAGAGACCCAGTACTTC. Full variable domain (outside the CDR3, taken from reference TRBV9 and TRBJ2-5): DSGVTQTPKHLITATGQRVTLRCSPRSGDLSVYWYQQSLDQGLQFLIQYYNGEERAKGNILERFSAQQFPDLHSELNLSSLELGDSALYFCASSGGGLAVQETQYFGPGTRLLVL.

V and J are TRBV25-1 and TRBJ2-1; 7 nucleotides line up with TRBD2. CDR3 length: 13 residues. Germline V CDR1 and CDR2: MGHDK, SYGVNS. J was trimmed by 8 bases and V by 4 bases; bases with no gene match: 5. DNA for the CDR3: TGTGCCAGCAGTGGTCCTAGCGGAGATGAGCAGTTCTTC. Amino acids: CASSGPSGDEQFF.

This sequence joins TRBV11-2 and TRBJ2-1; 13 bases are a match to TRBD2. V lost 3 bases and J lost 7; bases outside the gene matches: 12. The CDR3 totals 18 residues. Germline assignment: CDR1 SGHAT and CDR2 FQNNGV. In DNA, the CDR3 is TGTGCCAGCAGCTTTACCTGGACTAGCGGGAGTGGGTGGAATGAGCAGTTCTTC. Protein sequence: CASSFTWTSGSGWNEQFF.

About this clone itself: At one of its ends the junction is not consistent with the germline gene, which may arise from a read error. The chain joins TRBV4-2 to TRBJ1-6, with D perhaps matching TRBD1 (5 bases). This CDR3 has 13 amino acids. Germline V gene sequence: CDR1 LGHNA, CDR2 YNFKEQ. CDR3 loop: CASSQVGTDPADF. The CDR3 region has the DNA TGTGCCAGCAGCCAAGTGGGGACGGACCCCGCGGACTTT.

The chain employs TRBV28 and TRBJ2-1; D is possibly TRBD2 (6 bases). Germline CDR1 and CDR2: MDHEN and SYDVKM. The CDR3 extends over 18 amino acids. V shed 3 bases and J shed 8 bases, with 26 bases lying between them. The CDR3 bases are TGTGCCAGCAGTTTGGCGCTCCCGGGACTTCCTTTCGTCCATGAGCAGTTCTTC. Protein: CASSLALPGLPFVHEQFF.

This chain joins TRBV2 and TRBJ1-2; D call uncertain. The V and J ends lost 5 bases and 4 bases respectively, with 17 bases between them. Germline CDR1 SNHLY, CDR2 FYNNEI. This CDR3 has 15 amino acids. The CDR3 spells CASSPPSTIPYGYTF. In DNA form, the CDR3 reads TGTGCCAGCAGTCCCCCCAGCACAATCCCCTATGGCTACACCTTC.

The chain carries TRBV19 and TRBJ2-1; D call uncertain. The CDR3 extends over 11 amino acids. Germline V gene sequence: CDR1 LNHDA, CDR2 SQIVND (reference sequence). The ends were cut back, 10 bases at V and 9 bases at J, with 13 bases in the middle. CDR3 sequence: CAIQDPPEQFF. The CDR3 DNA sequence: TGTGCCATCCAGGACCCACCTGAGCAGTTCTTC.

The chain recombines TRBV4-1 with TRBJ2-1, with TRBD2 matching 10 bases. CDR1 and CDR2 (germline): MGHRA, YSYEKL. CDR3 size: 17 residues. V lost 2 bases to trimming and J lost 7 bases; unmatched junction nucleotides: 11. The CDR3 DNA reads TGCGCCAGCAGCCAAAGGCACCTAGCGGGAGATTTGAATGAGCAGTTCTTC. Its protein product is CASSQRHLAGDLNEQFF.

The chain couples TRBV27 to TRBJ2-3; TRBD2 aligns across 8 bases. This CDR3 contains 15 residues. Looked up from germline, CDR1 is MNHEY and CDR2 is SMNVEV (reference sequence). V lost 9 bases to trimming and J lost 5 bases; unmatched junction nucleotides: 13. CDR3 protein: CASSVAGPLGDTQYF. CDR3 nucleotide sequence: TGTGCCAGTTCAGTAGCGGGACCTTTGGGAGATACGCAGTATTTT.

The rearrangement links TRBV30 to TRBJ1-2; D unresolved. This CDR3 is built from 12 residues. V lost 0 bases and J 6 bases, leaving 8 bases between the germline ends. Germline V gene sequence: CDR1 GTSNPN, CDR2 SVGIG (reference sequence). CDR3 residues: CAWSVGGNGYTF. CDR3 in DNA: TGTGCCTGGAGTGTTGGAGGAAATGGCTACACCTTC.